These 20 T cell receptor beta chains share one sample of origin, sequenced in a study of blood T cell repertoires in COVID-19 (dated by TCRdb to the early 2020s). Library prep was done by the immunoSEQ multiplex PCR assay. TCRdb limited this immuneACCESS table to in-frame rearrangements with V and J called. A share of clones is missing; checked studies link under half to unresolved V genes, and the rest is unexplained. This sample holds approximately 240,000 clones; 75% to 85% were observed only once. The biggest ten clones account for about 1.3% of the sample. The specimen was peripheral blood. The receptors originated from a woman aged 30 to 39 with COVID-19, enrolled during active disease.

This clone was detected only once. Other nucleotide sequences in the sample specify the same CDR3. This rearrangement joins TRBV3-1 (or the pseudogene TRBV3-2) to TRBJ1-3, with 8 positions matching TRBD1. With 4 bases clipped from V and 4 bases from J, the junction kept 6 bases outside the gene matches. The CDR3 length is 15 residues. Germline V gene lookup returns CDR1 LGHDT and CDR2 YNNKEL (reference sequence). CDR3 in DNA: TGTGCCAGCAGCCTAGACAGGGGATCAGGAAACACCATATATTTT. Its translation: CASSLDRGSGNTIYF.

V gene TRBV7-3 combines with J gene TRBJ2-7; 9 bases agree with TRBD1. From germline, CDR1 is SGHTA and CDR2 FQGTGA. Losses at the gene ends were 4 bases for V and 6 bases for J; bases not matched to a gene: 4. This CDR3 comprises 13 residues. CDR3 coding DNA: TGTGCCAGCAGCTCCGGGACAGGGATCGAGCAGTACTTC. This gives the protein CASSSGTGIEQYF.

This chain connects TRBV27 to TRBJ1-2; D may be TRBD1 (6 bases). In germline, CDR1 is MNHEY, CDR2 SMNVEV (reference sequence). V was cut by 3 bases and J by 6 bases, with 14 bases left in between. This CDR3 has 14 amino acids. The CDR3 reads CASSFRGQGNGYTF. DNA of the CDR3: TGTGCCAGCAGTTTTCGAGGGCAGGGGAATGGCTACACCTTC.

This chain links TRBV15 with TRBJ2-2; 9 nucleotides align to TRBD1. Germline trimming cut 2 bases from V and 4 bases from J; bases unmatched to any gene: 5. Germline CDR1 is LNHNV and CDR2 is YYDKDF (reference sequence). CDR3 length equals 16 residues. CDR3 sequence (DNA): TGTGCCACCAGCAGACCCGGGACAGGGAGCACCGGGGAGCTGTTTTTT. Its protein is CATSRPGTGSTGELFF.

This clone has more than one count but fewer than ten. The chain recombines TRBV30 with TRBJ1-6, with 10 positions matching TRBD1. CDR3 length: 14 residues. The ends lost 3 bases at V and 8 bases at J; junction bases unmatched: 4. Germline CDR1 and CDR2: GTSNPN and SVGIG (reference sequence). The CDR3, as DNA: TGTGCCTGGAGCCGGGACAGGGGTGATTCACCCCTCCACTTT. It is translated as CAWSRDRGDSPLHF.

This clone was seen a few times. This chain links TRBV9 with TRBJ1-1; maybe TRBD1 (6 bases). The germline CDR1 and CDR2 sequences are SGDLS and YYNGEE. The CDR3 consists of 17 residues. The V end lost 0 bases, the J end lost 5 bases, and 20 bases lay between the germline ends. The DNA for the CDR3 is TGTGCCAGCAGCGTAGATGTGGGACACGGAGTTAGAACTGAAGCTTTCTTT. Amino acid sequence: CASSVDVGHGVRTEAFF.

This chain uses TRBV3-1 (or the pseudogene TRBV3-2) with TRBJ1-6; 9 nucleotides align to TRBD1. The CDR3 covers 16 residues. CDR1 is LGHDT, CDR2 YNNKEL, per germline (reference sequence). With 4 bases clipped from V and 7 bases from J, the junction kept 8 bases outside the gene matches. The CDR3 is CASSPFGQGLNSPLHF. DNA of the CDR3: TGTGCCAGCAGCCCGTTCGGACAGGGGCTAAATTCACCCCTCCACTTT.

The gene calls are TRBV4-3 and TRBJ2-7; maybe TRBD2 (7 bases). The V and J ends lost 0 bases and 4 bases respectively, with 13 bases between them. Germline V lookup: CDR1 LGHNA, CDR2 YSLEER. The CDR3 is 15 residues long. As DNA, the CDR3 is TGCGCCAGCAGCCAAGAAGGGCGGGGGCCGTACGAGCAGTACTTC. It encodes CASSQEGRGPYEQYF.

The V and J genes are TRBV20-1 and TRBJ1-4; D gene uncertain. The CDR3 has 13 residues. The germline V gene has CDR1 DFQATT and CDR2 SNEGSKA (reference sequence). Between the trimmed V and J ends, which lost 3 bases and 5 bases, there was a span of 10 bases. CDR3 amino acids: CSASWYQNEKLFF. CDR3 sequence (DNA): TGCAGTGCTAGTTGGTACCAGAATGAAAAACTGTTTTTT.

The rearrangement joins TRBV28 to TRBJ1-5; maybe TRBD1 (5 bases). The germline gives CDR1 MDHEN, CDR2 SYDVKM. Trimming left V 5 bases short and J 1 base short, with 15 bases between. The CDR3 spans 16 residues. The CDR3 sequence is CASSQATVQSNQPQHF. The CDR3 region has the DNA TGTGCCAGCAGTCAGGCGACAGTTCAAAGCAATCAGCCCCAGCATTTT. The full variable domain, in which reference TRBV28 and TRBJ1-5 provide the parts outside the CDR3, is DVKVTQSSRYLVKRTGEKVFLECVQDMDHENMFWYRQDPGLGLRLIYFSYDVKMKEKGDIPEGYSVSREKKERFSLILESASTNQTSMYLCASSQATVQSNQPQHFGDGTRLSIL.

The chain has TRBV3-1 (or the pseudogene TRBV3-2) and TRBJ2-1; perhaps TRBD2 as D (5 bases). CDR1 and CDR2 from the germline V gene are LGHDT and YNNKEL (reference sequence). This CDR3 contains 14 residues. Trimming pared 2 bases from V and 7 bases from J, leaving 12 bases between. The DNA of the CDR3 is TGTGCCAGCAGCCAATACTCGGGAATGAATGAGCAGTTCTTC. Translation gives CASSQYSGMNEQFF.

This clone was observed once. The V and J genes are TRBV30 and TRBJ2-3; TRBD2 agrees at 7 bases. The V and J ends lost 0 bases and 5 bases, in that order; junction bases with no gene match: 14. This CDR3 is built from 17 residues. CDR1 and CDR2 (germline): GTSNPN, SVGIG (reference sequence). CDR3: CAWSVLWLAVGVDTQYF. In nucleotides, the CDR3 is TGTGCCTGGAGTGTACTCTGGCTAGCGGTTGGAGTAGATACGCAGTATTTT.

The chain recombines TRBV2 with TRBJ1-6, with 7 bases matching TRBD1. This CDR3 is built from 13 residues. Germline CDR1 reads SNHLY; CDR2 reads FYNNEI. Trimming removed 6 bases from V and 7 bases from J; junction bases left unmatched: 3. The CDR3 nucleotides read TGTGCCAGCAGGGGACAGTCCAATTCACCCCTCCACTTT. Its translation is CASRGQSNSPLHF.

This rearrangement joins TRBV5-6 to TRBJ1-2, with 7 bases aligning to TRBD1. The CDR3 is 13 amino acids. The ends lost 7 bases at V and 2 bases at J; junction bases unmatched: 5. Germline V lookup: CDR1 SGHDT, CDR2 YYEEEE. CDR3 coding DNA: TGTGCCAGCCGACAGGGATCAAACTATGGCTACACCTTC. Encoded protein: CASRQGSNYGYTF.

In DNA form, the CDR3 reads TGTGCCAGCAGTGGAAACCCCGGGACAGGGGGCAATGAGCAGTTCTTC. This encodes CASSGNPGTGGNEQFF. The rearrangement joins TRBV6-1 to TRBJ2-1; 11 nucleotides align to TRBD1. Trimming at V came to 4 bases and at J to 6 bases, leaving 8 bases not matched to a gene. Germline assignment: CDR1 MNHNS and CDR2 SASEGT. This CDR3 has 16 amino acids.

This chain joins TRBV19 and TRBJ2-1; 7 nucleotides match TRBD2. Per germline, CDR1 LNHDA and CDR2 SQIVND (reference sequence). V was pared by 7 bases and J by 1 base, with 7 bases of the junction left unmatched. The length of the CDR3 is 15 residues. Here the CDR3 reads CASMGGSGSYNEQFF. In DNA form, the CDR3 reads TGTGCCAGTATGGGAGGGAGTGGGTCCTACAATGAGCAGTTCTTC.

As DNA, the CDR3 is TGTGCCAGCAGCCGCGTCCCGGGACAGGGTTCGTTTTCACCCCTCCACTTT. Amino acids: CASSRVPGQGSFSPLHF. This chain connects TRBV7-2 to TRBJ1-6, with 9 bases identical to TRBD1. Germline V gene data show CDR1 as SGHTA and CDR2 as FQGNSA. CDR3 size: 17 residues. Losses at the gene ends were 5 bases for V and 9 bases for J; bases not matched to a gene: 14.

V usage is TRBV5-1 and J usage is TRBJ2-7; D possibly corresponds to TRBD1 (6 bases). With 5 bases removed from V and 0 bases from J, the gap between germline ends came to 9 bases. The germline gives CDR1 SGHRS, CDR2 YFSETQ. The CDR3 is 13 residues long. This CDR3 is CASRPGHSYEQYF. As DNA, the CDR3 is TGCGCCAGCAGGCCGGGACACTCCTACGAGCAGTACTTC. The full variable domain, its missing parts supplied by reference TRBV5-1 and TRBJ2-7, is KAGVTQTPRYLIKTRGQQVTLSCSPISGHRSVSWYQQTPGQGLQFLFEYFSETQRNKGNFPGRFSGRQFSNSRSEMNVSTLELGDSALYLCASRPGHSYEQYFGPGTRLTVT.

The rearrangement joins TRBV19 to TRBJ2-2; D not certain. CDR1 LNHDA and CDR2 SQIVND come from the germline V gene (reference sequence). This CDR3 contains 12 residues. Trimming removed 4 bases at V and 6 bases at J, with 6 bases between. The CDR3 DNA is TGTGCCAGTAGTAGTAGCTCCGGGGAGCTGTTTTTT. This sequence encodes CASSSSSGELFF.

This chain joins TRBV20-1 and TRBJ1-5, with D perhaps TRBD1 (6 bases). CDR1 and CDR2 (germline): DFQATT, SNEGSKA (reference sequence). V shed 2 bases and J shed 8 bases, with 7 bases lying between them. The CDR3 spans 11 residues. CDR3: CSARPGEPQHF. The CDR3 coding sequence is TGCAGTGCTAGACCAGGGGAGCCCCAGCATTTT.